The 3 T cell receptor beta chains below all came from one sample that was sequenced in a study of cytomegalovirus exposure and HLA in healthy donors. The PCR was carried out with 60 Vbeta primers and 13 Jbeta primers. Repertoires were generated with immunoSEQ multiplex PCR, while TCRdb's copy carries only in-frame clones and drops some. Of 90,000 to 150,000 clones detected, 73% appear once; the ten largest clones hold around 4.1%. The sample was PBMCs. The source is a woman in her forties in good health and CMV-seronegative.

This chain joins TRBV5-1 and TRBJ1-2; 8 bases match TRBD1. Germline V gene lookup returns CDR1 SGHRS and CDR2 YFSETQ. CDR3 size: 16 residues. The ends lost 0 bases at V and 4 bases at J; junction bases unmatched: 8. CDR3 nucleotides: TGCGCCAGCAGCTTGGAAGGGACAGGAAACTTCTATGGCTACACCTTC. Encoded protein: CASSLEGTGNFYGYTF.

The chain combines TRBV27 with TRBJ2-2, with D possibly TRBD2 on 7 matching bases. CDR3 length: 20 residues. Trimming cost V 5 bases and J 10 bases, with 35 bases left between them. CDR1 and CDR2 (germline): MNHEY, SMNVEV (reference sequence). DNA of the CDR3: TGTGCCAGCAGTAGGACAGCCAGATCCGGGACTACCATAAGGGGATTGGAGCTGTTTTTT. This translates into CASSRTARSGTTIRGLELFF.

The chain employs TRBV27 and TRBJ2-7, with 8 bases matching TRBD2. This CDR3 comprises 15 residues. Germline-derived CDR1 and CDR2 are MNHEY and SMNVEV (reference sequence). J lost 0 bases, V lost 7 bases, and 8 bases had no gene match. The CDR3 DNA sequence: TGTGCCAGCACTTCTCCTAGCGGGTTCTCCTACGAGCAGTACTTC. This codes for CASTSPSGFSYEQYF.